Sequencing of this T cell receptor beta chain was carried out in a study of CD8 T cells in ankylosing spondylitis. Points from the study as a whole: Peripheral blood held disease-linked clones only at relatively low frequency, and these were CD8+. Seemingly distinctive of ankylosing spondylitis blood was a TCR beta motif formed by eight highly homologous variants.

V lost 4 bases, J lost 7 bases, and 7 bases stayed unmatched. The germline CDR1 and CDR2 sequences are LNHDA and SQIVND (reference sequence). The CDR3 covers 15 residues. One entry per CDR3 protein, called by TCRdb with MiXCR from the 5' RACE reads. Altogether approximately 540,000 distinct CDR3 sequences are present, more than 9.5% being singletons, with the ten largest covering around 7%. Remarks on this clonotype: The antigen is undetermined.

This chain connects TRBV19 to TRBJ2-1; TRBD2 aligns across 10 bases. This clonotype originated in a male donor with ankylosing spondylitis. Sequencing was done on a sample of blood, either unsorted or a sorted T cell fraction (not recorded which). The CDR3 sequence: CASSNPGLAKNEQFF. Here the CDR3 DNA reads TGTGCCAGTAGTAACCCGGGACTAGCGAAAAATGAGCAGTTCTTC. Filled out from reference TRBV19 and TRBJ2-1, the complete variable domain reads DGGITQSPKYLFRKEGQNVTLSCEQNLNHDAMYWYRQDPGQGLRLIYYSQIVNDFQKGDIAEGYSVSREKKESFPLTVTSAQKNPTAFYLCASSNPGLAKNEQFFGPGTRLTVL.